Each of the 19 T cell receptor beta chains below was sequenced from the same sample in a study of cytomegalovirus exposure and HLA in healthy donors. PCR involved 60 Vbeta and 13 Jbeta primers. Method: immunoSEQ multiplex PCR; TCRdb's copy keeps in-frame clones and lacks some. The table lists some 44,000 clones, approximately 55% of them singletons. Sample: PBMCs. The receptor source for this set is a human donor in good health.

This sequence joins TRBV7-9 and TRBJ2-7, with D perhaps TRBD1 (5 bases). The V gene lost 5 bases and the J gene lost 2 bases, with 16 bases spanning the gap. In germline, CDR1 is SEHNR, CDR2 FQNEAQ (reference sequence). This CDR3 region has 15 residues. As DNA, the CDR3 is TGTGCCAGCAGCCAGACGACAGAGCTACCCTACGAGCAGTACTTC. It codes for CASSQTTELPYEQYF. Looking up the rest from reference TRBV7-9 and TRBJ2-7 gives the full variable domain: DTGVSQNPRHKITKRGQNVTFRCDPISEHNRLYWYRQTLGQGPEFLTYFQNEAQLEKSRLLSDRFSAERPKGSFSTLEIQRTEQGDSAMYLCASSQTTELPYEQYFGPGTRLTVT.

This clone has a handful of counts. The CDR3 spells CAWSPQGYEQYF. CDR3 nucleotide sequence: TGTGCCTGGAGTCCACAGGGCTACGAGCAGTACTTC. V and J are TRBV30 and TRBJ2-7; possible D gene TRBD1, 6 bases. Trimming removed 2 bases at V and 3 bases at J, with 8 bases between. This CDR3 is 12 amino acids long. CDR1 is GTSNPN, CDR2 SVGIG, per germline (reference sequence).

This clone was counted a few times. CDR3 in DNA: TGTGCCAGCACCTCCACGGGCAGGGATGGTGGCTACACCTTC. Translating gives CASTSTGRDGGYTF. The chain carries TRBV25-1 and TRBJ1-2; tentative D call: TRBD1 (5 bases). The germline CDR1 and CDR2 sequences are MGHDK and SYGVNS. The V end lost 7 bases, the J end lost 7 bases, and 19 bases lay between the germline ends. This CDR3 has 14 residues.

The chain's CDR3 is CASSPHLGAGANYGYTF. CDR3 bases: TGTGCCAGCAGCCCCCATCTAGGTGCGGGGGCCAACTATGGCTACACCTTC. V is TRBV7-2 and J is TRBJ1-2; TRBD1 is a possible D gene (6 bases). The V end was cut by 5 bases, the J end by 2 bases, with 21 bases between. Germline-derived CDR1 and CDR2 are SGHTA and FQGNSA. This CDR3 comprises 17 residues.

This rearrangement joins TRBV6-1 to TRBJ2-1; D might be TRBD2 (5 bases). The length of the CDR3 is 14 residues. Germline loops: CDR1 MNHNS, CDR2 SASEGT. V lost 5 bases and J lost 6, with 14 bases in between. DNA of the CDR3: TGTGCCAGCAGTCCGCTCACTAGTTCCAATGAGCAGTTCTTC. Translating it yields CASSPLTSSNEQFF.

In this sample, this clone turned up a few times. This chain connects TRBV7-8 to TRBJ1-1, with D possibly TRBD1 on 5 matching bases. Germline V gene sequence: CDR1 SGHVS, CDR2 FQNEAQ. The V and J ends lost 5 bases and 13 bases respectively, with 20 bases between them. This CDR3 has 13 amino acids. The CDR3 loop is CASSQTRQSANFF. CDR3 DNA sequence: TGTGCCAGCAGCCAAACCCGACAGTCGGCAAATTTCTTT.

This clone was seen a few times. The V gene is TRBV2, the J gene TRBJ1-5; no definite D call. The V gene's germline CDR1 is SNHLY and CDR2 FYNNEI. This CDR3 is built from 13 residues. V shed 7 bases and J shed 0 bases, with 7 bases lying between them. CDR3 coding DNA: TGTGCCAGCACGAGTGATAGCAATCAGCCCCAGCATTTT. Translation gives CASTSDSNQPQHF.

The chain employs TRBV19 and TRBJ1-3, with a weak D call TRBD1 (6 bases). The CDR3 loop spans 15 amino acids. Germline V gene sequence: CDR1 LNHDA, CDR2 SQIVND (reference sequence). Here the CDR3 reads CATRETEQGRNTIYF. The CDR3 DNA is TGTGCTACCAGGGAAACCGAGCAGGGGCGAAACACCATATATTTT.

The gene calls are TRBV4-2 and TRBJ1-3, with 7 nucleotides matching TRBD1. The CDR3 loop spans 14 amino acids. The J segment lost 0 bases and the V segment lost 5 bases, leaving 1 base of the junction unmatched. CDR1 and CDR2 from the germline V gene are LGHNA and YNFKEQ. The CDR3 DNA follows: TGTGCCAGCAGCGGGACAGTCTCTGGAAACACCATATATTTT. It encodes CASSGTVSGNTIYF.

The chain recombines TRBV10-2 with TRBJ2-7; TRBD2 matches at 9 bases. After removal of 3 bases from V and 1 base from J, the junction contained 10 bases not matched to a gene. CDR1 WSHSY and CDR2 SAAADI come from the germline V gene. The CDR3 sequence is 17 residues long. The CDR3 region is CASSDARLAGTSYEQYF. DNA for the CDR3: TGCGCCAGCAGTGATGCACGGCTAGCGGGAACTTCCTACGAGCAGTACTTC.

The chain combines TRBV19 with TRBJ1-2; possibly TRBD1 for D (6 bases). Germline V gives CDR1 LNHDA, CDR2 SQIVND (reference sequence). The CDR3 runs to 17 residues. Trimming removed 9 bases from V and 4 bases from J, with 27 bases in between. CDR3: CASHPRGTTLYPYGYTF. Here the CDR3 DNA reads TGTGCCAGCCATCCCAGGGGAACAACCCTTTACCCCTATGGCTACACCTTC.

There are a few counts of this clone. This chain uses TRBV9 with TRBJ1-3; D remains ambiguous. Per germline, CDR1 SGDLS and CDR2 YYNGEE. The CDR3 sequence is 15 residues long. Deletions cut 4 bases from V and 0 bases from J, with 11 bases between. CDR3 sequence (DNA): TGTGCCAGCAGCAAGATAACCAGCTCTGGAAACACCATATATTTT. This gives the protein CASSKITSSGNTIYF.

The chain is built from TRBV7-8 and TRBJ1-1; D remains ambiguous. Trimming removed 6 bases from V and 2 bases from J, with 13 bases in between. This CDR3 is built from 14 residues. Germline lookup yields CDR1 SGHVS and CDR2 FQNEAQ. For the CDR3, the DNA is TGTGCCAGCAGATTCACCCTACTTAACACTGAAGCTTTCTTT. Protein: CASRFTLLNTEAFF.

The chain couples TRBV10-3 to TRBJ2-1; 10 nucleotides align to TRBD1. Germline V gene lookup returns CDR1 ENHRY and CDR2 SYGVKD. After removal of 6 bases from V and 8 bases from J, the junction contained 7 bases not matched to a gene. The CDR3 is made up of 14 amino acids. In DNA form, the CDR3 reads TGTGCCATCAGCGGGACAGGGGTTTCGGATGAGCAGTTCTTC. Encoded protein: CAISGTGVSDEQFF.

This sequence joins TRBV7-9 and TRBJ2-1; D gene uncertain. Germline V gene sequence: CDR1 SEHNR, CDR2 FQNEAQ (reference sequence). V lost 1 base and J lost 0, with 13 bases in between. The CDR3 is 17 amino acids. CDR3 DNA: TGTGCCAGCAGCTTAGGTCTTATCGCGAGCTCCTACAATGAGCAGTTCTTC. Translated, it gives CASSLGLIASSYNEQFF.

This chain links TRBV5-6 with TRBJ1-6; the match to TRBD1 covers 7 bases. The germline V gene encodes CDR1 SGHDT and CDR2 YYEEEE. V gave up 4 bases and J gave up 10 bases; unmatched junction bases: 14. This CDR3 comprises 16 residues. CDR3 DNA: TGTGCCAGCAGCCGGCGGGGTAGGGGGCAGCAATCACCCCTCCACTTT. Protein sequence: CASSRRGRGQQSPLHF. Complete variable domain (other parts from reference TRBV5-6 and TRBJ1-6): DAGVTQSPTHLIKTRGQQVTLRCSPKSGHDTVSWYQQALGQGPQFIFQYYEEEERQRGNFPDRFSGHQFPNYSSELNVNALLLGDSALYLCASSRRGRGQQSPLHFGNGTRLTVT.

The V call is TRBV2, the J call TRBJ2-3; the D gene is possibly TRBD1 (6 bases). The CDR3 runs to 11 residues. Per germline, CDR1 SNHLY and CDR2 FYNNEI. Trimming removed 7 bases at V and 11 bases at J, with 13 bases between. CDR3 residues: CASIQARGQYF. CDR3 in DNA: TGTGCCAGCATCCAGGCCAGGGGGCAGTATTTT.

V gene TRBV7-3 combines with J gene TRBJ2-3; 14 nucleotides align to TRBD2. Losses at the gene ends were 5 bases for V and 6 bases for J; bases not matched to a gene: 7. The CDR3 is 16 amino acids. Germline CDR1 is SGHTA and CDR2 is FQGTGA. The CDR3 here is CASSPGLAGGGDTQYF. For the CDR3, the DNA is TGTGCCAGCAGCCCTGGACTAGCGGGGGGAGGGGATACGCAGTATTTT.

CDR3 in DNA: TGTGCCAGCAGGTCGGGACAGGGGTACTCTGAAGCTTTCTTT. This encodes CASRSGQGYSEAFF. The chain uses TRBV6-6 and TRBJ1-1; the match to TRBD1 covers 10 bases. The V gene's germline CDR1 is MNHNY and CDR2 SVGAGI (reference sequence). This CDR3 is 14 amino acids long. The junction had 7 bases not matched to a gene; V was cut back by 6 bases and J by 6 bases.